These 32 T cell receptor beta chains originate from one sample sequenced in a study of identical twins. One entry per CDR3 protein, called by TCRdb with MiXCR from the 5' RACE reads. Found here are hundreds of thousands of distinct CDR3 sequences, under 9% of them singletons; the top ten hold roughly 0.9%. This sample was shared with a second study, whose subject was yellow fever vaccine responses in identical twins.

The sequencing input was PBMCs. These receptor sequences come from a woman in her late teens or twenties in good health.

This clonotype was recorded at least ten times. The chain recombines TRBV20-1 with TRBJ2-7; 9 bases agree with TRBD1. Germline values: CDR1 DFQATT, CDR2 SNEGSKA (reference sequence). This CDR3 is 13 amino acids long. CDR3 DNA: TGCACCGCCCCGGGACAGGGATCCTACGAGCAGTACTTC. Translating it yields CTAPGQGSYEQYF.

This chain links TRBV4-3 with TRBJ1-1; D gene uncertain. The CDR3 runs to 15 residues. Germline lookup yields CDR1 LGHNA and CDR2 YSLEER. Trimming stripped 1 base from V and 3 bases from J, with 12 bases between. The CDR3 loop is CASSQAWGTYTEAFF. The CDR3 coding sequence is TGCGCCAGCAGCCAAGCTTGGGGTACGTACACTGAAGCTTTCTTT.

The CDR3 nucleotides read TGTGCCAGCAGTCTAAGACACCAGAACACTGAAGCTTTCTTT. Protein sequence: CASSLRHQNTEAFF. The chain joins TRBV6-1 to TRBJ1-1; no definite D call. The V end was cut by 5 bases, the J end by 1 base, with 11 bases between. The CDR3 spans 14 residues. From germline, CDR1 is MNHNS and CDR2 SASEGT.

This clonotype was seen ten or more times. The chain carries TRBV6-5 and TRBJ2-3; the D gene is possibly TRBD2 (6 bases). Germline V CDR1 and CDR2: MNHEY, SVGAGI. CDR3 length equals 15 residues. V lost 3 bases and J lost 3, with 13 bases in between. The CDR3 loop is CASSYGGSVTDTQYF. The CDR3 DNA is TGTGCCAGCAGTTATGGGGGGAGTGTTACAGATACGCAGTATTTT.

This clonotype was detected many times. The chain is built from TRBV12-3 or TRBV12-4 and TRBJ2-3; D gene uncertain. The V and J ends lost 5 bases and 0 bases respectively, with 3 bases between them. This CDR3 region has 12 residues. Here the CDR3 DNA reads TGTGCCAGCAGTGAAAGCACAGATACGCAGTATTTT. It is translated as CASSESTDTQYF.

A few counts support this clonotype. The rearrangement joins TRBV7-8 to TRBJ2-5; 10 bases match TRBD2. Germline V lookup: CDR1 SGHVS, CDR2 FQNEAQ. Trimming removed 1 base from V and 2 bases from J; junction bases left unmatched: 7. This CDR3 spans 17 amino acids. The CDR3 nucleotides are TGTGCCAGCAGCTTAGGGGGTGTAGCGGGGGGTCAAGAGACCCAGTACTTC. Translation gives CASSLGGVAGGQETQYF. Drawing the rest from reference TRBV7-8 and TRBJ2-5, the complete variable domain is GAGVSQSPRYKVAKRGQDVALRCDPISGHVSLFWYQQALGQGPEFLTYFQNEAQLDKSGLPSDRFFAERPEGSVSTLKIQRTQQEDSAVYLCASSLGGVAGGQETQYFGPGTRLLVL.

The genes are TRBV12-3 or TRBV12-4 and TRBJ2-5; the D gene is possibly TRBD2 (6 bases). The CDR3 contains 15 residues. V lost 6 bases, J lost 1 base, and 15 bases lay in between. The CDR3 spells CASSSPREIQETQYF. In DNA, the CDR3 is TGTGCCAGCAGCTCCCCTCGGGAGATCCAAGAGACCCAGTACTTC.

The chain links TRBV19 to TRBJ2-7; D tentatively fits TRBD1 or TRBD2 (6 bases each). The CDR3 has 16 residues. V lost 3 bases to trimming and J lost 0 bases, with 15 bases between them. The germline V gene has CDR1 LNHDA and CDR2 SQIVND (reference sequence). This CDR3 reads CASSIEGGSSSYEQYF. DNA of the CDR3: TGTGCCAGTAGTATCGAGGGGGGCTCAAGCTCCTACGAGCAGTACTTC.

This clonotype occurred a few times. The rearrangement links TRBV11-3 to TRBJ2-3; 12 positions match TRBD2. The CDR3 consists of 21 residues. V shed 5 bases and J 0 bases; nucleotides not matched to a gene: 18. From germline, CDR1 is SGHNT and CDR2 YENEEA. The CDR3 sequence is CASSQTSGSIRGDRSTDTQYF. Written as DNA, the CDR3 is TGTGCCAGCAGCCAGACTAGCGGGAGTATTAGAGGGGACCGTAGCACAGATACGCAGTATTTT.

This clonotype showed up just a few times. The chain joins TRBV7-9 to TRBJ2-7; D call uncertain. Germline V gene lookup returns CDR1 SEHNR and CDR2 FQNEAQ (reference sequence). The CDR3 contains 13 residues. V lost 1 base, J lost 2 bases, and 6 bases lay in between. The CDR3 loop reads CASSLGNTYEQYF. In nucleotides, the CDR3 is TGTGCCAGCAGCTTAGGCAATACCTACGAGCAGTACTTC.

This clonotype was detected ten times or more. The rearrangement links TRBV12-3 or TRBV12-4 to TRBJ2-7, with D unclear. CDR3 length: 13 residues. V was trimmed by 7 bases and J by 2 bases, leaving 12 bases between them. CDR3 amino acids: CASKATTTYEQYF. The CDR3 region has the DNA TGTGCCAGCAAGGCGACAACGACCTACGAGCAGTACTTC.

This clonotype has a single count. At one end the junction does not follow the germline gene, possibly because of a read error. This sequence joins TRBV28 and TRBJ1-2; D perhaps matches TRBD1 (5 bases). The germline gives CDR1 MDHEN, CDR2 SYDVKM. This CDR3 spans 14 amino acids. The CDR3 DNA reads as TGTGCCAGCAGTTCCCACGGGACTGACGATGGCTTCACCTTC. It yields the protein CASSSHGTDDGFTF.

The rearrangement links TRBV4-1 to TRBJ2-1, with 12 positions matching TRBD2. This CDR3 is 15 amino acids long. Losses at the gene ends were 5 bases for V and 13 bases for J; bases not matched to a gene: 12. CDR1 and CDR2 from the germline V gene are MGHRA and YSYEKL. In nucleotides, the CDR3 is TGCGCCAGCAGCTCGGTAGGTGGACTAGCGGGATTTCAGTTCTTC. It translates to CASSSVGGLAGFQFF.

This clonotype was observed a handful of times. The gene calls are TRBV28 and TRBJ2-1; 8 bases align to TRBD2. V dropped 2 bases and J dropped 2; count of bases not matched to a gene: 5. The CDR3 has 16 amino acids. In germline, CDR1 is MDHEN, CDR2 SYDVKM. The CDR3 DNA reads TGTGCCAGCAGTTTAGTGCGGGAGGTCGCCTACAATGAGCAGTTCTTC. This encodes CASSLVREVAYNEQFF.

This clonotype appeared many times. The chain uses TRBV10-3 and TRBJ1-4, with D perhaps matching TRBD1 (6 bases). The CDR3 has 14 residues. V was cut by 6 bases and J by 8 bases, with 16 bases left in between. Germline loops: CDR1 ENHRY, CDR2 SYGVKD. The CDR3 region has the DNA TGTGCCATCAGCGCACGGGGGGCGGAGGAAAAACTGTTTTTT. It yields the protein CAISARGAEEKLFF.

There are a few counts of this clonotype. V gene TRBV30 combines with J gene TRBJ2-3; TRBD2 matches at 12 bases. V shed 0 bases, J shed 3 bases, and the junction held 4 bases outside the gene matches. Germline CDR1 GTSNPN, CDR2 SVGIG (reference sequence). CDR3 length equals 16 residues. The CDR3 DNA reads as TGTGCCTGGAGTGTACTGACTAGCGGGGGAACAGATACGCAGTATTTT. It translates to CAWSVLTSGGTDTQYF.

As for this clonotype: One end of the junction varies from germline; a read error may be responsible. This chain joins TRBV7-2 and TRBJ2-1; 8 bases are shared with TRBD2. The CDR3 length is 18 residues. Looked up from germline, CDR1 is SGHTA and CDR2 is FQGNSA. CDR3: CGSSLAGLGMGSYNEQFF. For the CDR3, the DNA is TGTGGCAGCAGCTTAGCGGGACTAGGGATGGGTTCCTACAATGAGCAGTTCTTC.

This clonotype was recorded many times. The genes are TRBV10-3 and TRBJ2-7; 8 positions agree with TRBD1. The CDR3 has 14 residues. V lost 10 bases, J lost 3 bases, and 11 bases stayed unmatched. Germline V gives CDR1 ENHRY, CDR2 SYGVKD. The CDR3: CATAHGQGNYEQYF. CDR3 sequence (DNA): TGTGCCACCGCCCATGGACAGGGCAACTACGAGCAGTACTTC.

The V call is TRBV2, the J call TRBJ2-2; 7 bases are a match to TRBD1. The J segment lost 4 bases and the V segment lost 8 bases, leaving 10 bases of the junction unmatched. Germline V lookup: CDR1 SNHLY, CDR2 FYNNEI. The CDR3 covers 15 residues. CDR3 residues: CASFRGGDGTGELFF. In DNA, the CDR3 is TGTGCCAGCTTTCGAGGGGGCGACGGCACCGGGGAGCTGTTTTTT.

This clonotype occurred a few times. The chain uses TRBV20-1 and TRBJ2-1; TRBD2 aligns across 10 bases. The CDR3 has 16 amino acids. Germline V gene lookup returns CDR1 DFQATT and CDR2 SNEGSKA (reference sequence). The V segment lost 1 base and the J segment 9 bases; nucleotides outside the gene matches: 12. CDR3 nucleotides: TGCAGTGCTAGAGGCGAGCGGGGGGGCGTCGCCGGTGAGCAGTTCTTC. Its translation is CSARGERGGVAGEQFF.

The chain employs TRBV20-1 and TRBJ2-1, with D perhaps matching TRBD2 (5 bases). Deletions cut 2 bases from V and 8 bases from J, with 16 bases between. Germline V gives CDR1 DFQATT, CDR2 SNEGSKA (reference sequence). This CDR3 is built from 14 residues. CDR3 nucleotides: TGCAGTGCTAGACTGCGGCAGCGGTCTGATGAGCAGTTCTTC. It translates to CSARLRQRSDEQFF.

This clonotype was counted a single time. V and J are TRBV2 and TRBJ2-7, with TRBD2 identical over 15 bases. There are 16 residues in the CDR3. Per germline, CDR1 SNHLY and CDR2 FYNNEI. V dropped 7 bases and J dropped 3; count of bases not matched to a gene: 7. CDR3 nucleotide sequence: TGTGCCAGCAATTCCGGGACTAGCGGGAGGAGCTACGAGCAGTACTTC. It is translated as CASNSGTSGRSYEQYF.

This clonotype showed up just a few times. The chain has TRBV7-9 and TRBJ1-2; D not resolved. The length of the CDR3 is 12 residues. V dropped 5 bases and J dropped 8 bases, with 12 bases sitting between them. CDR1 is SEHNR, CDR2 FQNEAQ, per germline (reference sequence). The CDR3 reads CASSPELWGYTF. The CDR3 DNA reads TGTGCCAGCAGCCCCGAACTCTGGGGCTACACCTTC.

This clonotype was seen many times. This rearrangement joins TRBV5-6 to TRBJ1-1; D is unresolved. The germline gives CDR1 SGHDT, CDR2 YYEEEE. The CDR3 sequence is 17 residues long. V was pared by 2 bases and J by 5 bases, with 22 bases between. This CDR3 is CASSLQTSSQLGTEAFF. As DNA, the CDR3 is TGTGCCAGCAGCTTACAGACGTCCTCCCAACTGGGAACTGAAGCTTTCTTT.

V and J are TRBV5-1 and TRBJ1-1; a weak D match, TRBD1 (6 bases). Germline V gene data show CDR1 as SGHRS and CDR2 as YFSETQ. V lost 6 bases to trimming and J lost 6 bases, with 21 bases between them. This CDR3 contains 15 residues. CDR3 residues: CASNKETGPIAEAFF. CDR3 DNA sequence: TGCGCCAGCAACAAAGAGACAGGACCAATTGCTGAAGCTTTCTTT.

The table lists this clonotype with many counts. This chain uses TRBV27 with TRBJ2-7; tentatively, D is TRBD1 or TRBD2 (5 bases each). The CDR3 has 14 residues. Germline V gene data show CDR1 as MNHEY and CDR2 as SMNVEV (reference sequence). V lost 3 bases and J 6 bases, leaving 15 bases between the germline ends. The CDR3 is CASSFGALAIEQYF. CDR3 bases: TGTGCCAGCAGTTTCGGGGCGCTTGCCATCGAGCAGTACTTC.

This clonotype was observed a handful of times. This rearrangement joins TRBV12-3 or TRBV12-4 to TRBJ2-4; TRBD1 might be the D (8 bases). V was cut by 5 bases and J by 8 bases, with 19 bases left in between. The CDR3 sequence is 15 residues long. This chain's CDR3 is CASSPRDRGGDIQYF. DNA of the CDR3: TGTGCCAGCAGTCCCCGTGACAGGGGAGGGGACATTCAGTACTTC.

V is TRBV6-5 and J is TRBJ2-7; 9 bases fit TRBD1. Unmatched junction bases numbered 6, after V lost 4 bases and J lost 2 bases. The CDR3 sequence is 15 residues long. Germline V gene sequence: CDR1 MNHEY, CDR2 SVGAGI. CDR3 loop: CASSSRDRATYEQYF. The CDR3 nucleotides are TGTGCCAGCAGTTCGCGGGACAGGGCGACCTACGAGCAGTACTTC.

The table lists this clonotype with a few counts. This chain links TRBV7-8 with TRBJ2-6; no clear D gene. Germline V lookup: CDR1 SGHVS, CDR2 FQNEAQ. The V end lost 7 bases, the J end lost 2 bases, and 9 bases lay between the germline ends. The CDR3 consists of 14 residues. CDR3 sequence reads: CASMASTGANVLTF. Here the CDR3 DNA reads TGTGCCAGCATGGCGTCTACTGGGGCCAACGTCCTGACTTTC.

This clonotype turned up a few times. This chain joins TRBV5-1 and TRBJ2-2; 9 nucleotides agree with TRBD1. The V and J ends lost 4 bases and 7 bases, in that order; junction bases with no gene match: 8. The CDR3 sequence is 15 residues long. Germline V gene lookup returns CDR1 SGHRS and CDR2 YFSETQ. The CDR3 protein is CASSPGQGSIGELFF. CDR3 DNA sequence: TGCGCCAGCAGCCCGGGACAGGGATCAATCGGGGAGCTGTTTTTT.

This clonotype has a single count. One end of the junction is discordant with germline, which a read error may explain. The chain employs TRBV7-7 and TRBJ2-5; D unclear. Germline values: CDR1 SSHAT, CDR2 FNYEAQ (reference sequence). CDR3 length: 15 amino acids. The CDR3 loop reads CASSPLGKYQETQYF. The DNA for the CDR3 is TGTGCTAGCAGCCCCCTTGGGAAGTACCAAGAGACCCAGTACTTC. Filled out from reference TRBV7-7 and TRBJ2-5, the complete variable domain reads GAGVSQSPRYKVTKRGQDVTLRCDPISSHATLYWYQQALGQGPEFLTYFNYEAQPDKSGLPSDRFSAERPEGSISTLTIQRTEQRDSAMYRCASSPLGKYQETQYFGPGTRLLVL.

The chain recombines TRBV11-2 with TRBJ2-7, with D maybe TRBD2 (5 bases). The CDR3 runs to 12 residues. Per germline, CDR1 SGHAT and CDR2 FQNNGV. Trimming pared 5 bases from V and 6 bases from J, leaving 11 bases between. CDR3 nucleotides: TGTGCCAGCAGCCAACTCGAGGGCGAGCAGTACTTC. Translating it yields CASSQLEGEQYF.